This is a list of T cell receptor beta chains from one sample in a study of human T cells and chemical hapten exposure. From the RACE reads, TCRdb called clonotypes with MiXCR, one entry per CDR3 protein. The sample contains some 90,000 distinct CDR3 sequences, 7.5% to 9.5% of which appear only once. Sequenced here: whole blood, sampled in connection with sensitization to the hapten diphenylcyclopropenone (DPC). These receptors all stem from a man aged 35 to 55 with alopecia areata. Some clones in this sample may be carry-over from other donors' samples. Both conserved end residues are part of each CDR3. Each record gives: D gene, CDR3 length, J gene, V gene, CDR3 protein. D genes are given only for firm matches.

D gene: TRBD1; CDR3 length: 17; J gene: TRBJ2-5; V gene: TRBV19; CDR3 protein: CASSVLGGQGGQETQYF
D gene: -; CDR3 length: 14; J gene: TRBJ2-1; V gene: TRBV7-2; CDR3 protein: CASSLARVYNEQFF
D gene: -; CDR3 length: 15; J gene: TRBJ2-4; V gene: TRBV24-1; CDR3 protein: CATSEAGLTKNIQYF
D gene: -; CDR3 length: 12; J gene: TRBJ1-2; V gene: TRBV29-1; CDR3 protein: CSVIHPNYGYTF
D gene: TRBD1; CDR3 length: 15; J gene: TRBJ1-6; V gene: TRBV6-5; CDR3 protein: CASTRDSVYNSPLHF
D gene: TRBD1; CDR3 length: 14; J gene: TRBJ1-1; V gene: TRBV7-6; CDR3 protein: CASSLQGGNTEAFF
D gene: -; CDR3 length: 11; J gene: TRBJ2-1; V gene: TRBV11-2; CDR3 protein: CASSFEGEQFF
D gene: -; CDR3 length: 14; J gene: TRBJ1-1; V gene: TRBV9; CDR3 protein: CASSVNYMNTEAFF
D gene: -; CDR3 length: 14; J gene: TRBJ1-2; V gene: TRBV29-1; CDR3 protein: CSVEPGVITDGYTF
D gene: -; CDR3 length: 15; J gene: TRBJ2-3; V gene: TRBV6-4; CDR3 protein: CASSDSADSTDTQYF
D gene: -; CDR3 length: 14; J gene: TRBJ2-3; V gene: TRBV7-3; CDR3 protein: CASSLSGKADTQYF
D gene: -; CDR3 length: 15; J gene: TRBJ2-3; V gene: TRBV6-1; CDR3 protein: CASSEVGISTDTQYF
D gene: TRBD2; CDR3 length: 15; J gene: TRBJ2-7; V gene: TRBV7-2; CDR3 protein: CASSSGLAGFYEQYF
D gene: -; CDR3 length: 12; J gene: TRBJ2-1; V gene: TRBV5-8; CDR3 protein: CASSLRGLGQFF
D gene: -; CDR3 length: 14; J gene: TRBJ1-1; V gene: TRBV7-8; CDR3 protein: CASSLGPGDTEAFF
D gene: -; CDR3 length: 15; J gene: TRBJ2-7; V gene: TRBV7-9; CDR3 protein: CASSLGFQGSYEQYF
D gene: -; CDR3 length: 16; J gene: TRBJ2-4; V gene: TRBV6-5; CDR3 protein: CASSYSTGKAKNIQYF
D gene: -; CDR3 length: 14; J gene: TRBJ2-5; V gene: TRBV4-1; CDR3 protein: CASSQGLIQETQYF
D gene: -; CDR3 length: 16; J gene: TRBJ2-7; V gene: TRBV7-8; CDR3 protein: CASSPPTRGLLYEQYF
D gene: -; CDR3 length: 15; J gene: TRBJ2-3; V gene: TRBV29-1; CDR3 protein: CSVEDRGEGTDTQYF
D gene: TRBD2; CDR3 length: 18; J gene: TRBJ2-2; V gene: TRBV19; CDR3 protein: CASRNPGLAGGSTGELFF
D gene: -; CDR3 length: 13; J gene: TRBJ2-7; V gene: TRBV6-2/TRBV6-3; CDR3 protein: CASSYLILLEQYF
D gene: TRBD2; CDR3 length: 19; J gene: TRBJ2-3; V gene: TRBV12-3/TRBV12-4; CDR3 protein: CASSNRLTSGRASADTQYF
D gene: TRBD1; CDR3 length: 13; J gene: TRBJ1-2; V gene: TRBV20-1; CDR3 protein: CSAKLGQGSSEAF
D gene: -; CDR3 length: 14; J gene: TRBJ2-5; V gene: TRBV5-1; CDR3 protein: CASSLEGSQETQYF
D gene: -; CDR3 length: 16; J gene: TRBJ2-4; V gene: TRBV5-1; CDR3 protein: CASSLSNREAKNIQYF
D gene: -; CDR3 length: 15; J gene: TRBJ1-1; V gene: TRBV9; CDR3 protein: CASSVGASANTEAFF
D gene: TRBD2; CDR3 length: 16; J gene: TRBJ2-2; V gene: TRBV27; CDR3 protein: CASRRGGRTNTGELFF
D gene: -; CDR3 length: 15; J gene: TRBJ1-4; V gene: TRBV7-9; CDR3 protein: CASSSLQGVIEKLFF
D gene: -; CDR3 length: 12; J gene: TRBJ2-3; V gene: TRBV29-1; CDR3 protein: CSGQASTDTQYF
D gene: -; CDR3 length: 13; J gene: TRBJ2-5; V gene: TRBV5-1; CDR3 protein: CASRRGDQETQYF
D gene: -; CDR3 length: 15; J gene: TRBJ2-1; V gene: TRBV7-2; CDR3 protein: CASSGVWGGSNEQFF
D gene: TRBD2; CDR3 length: 14; J gene: TRBJ2-3; V gene: TRBV6-2/TRBV6-3; CDR3 protein: CASSVAGGGDTQYF
D gene: -; CDR3 length: 16; J gene: TRBJ2-1; V gene: TRBV20-1; CDR3 protein: CSARTPGTQIDNEQFF
D gene: TRBD1; CDR3 length: 15; J gene: TRBJ2-3; V gene: TRBV20-1; CDR3 protein: CSARILGQGEDTQYF
D gene: TRBD2; CDR3 length: 16; J gene: TRBJ2-3; V gene: TRBV7-6; CDR3 protein: CASSLALAGVADTQYF
D gene: TRBD1; CDR3 length: 20; J gene: TRBJ1-5; V gene: TRBV28; CDR3 protein: CASSPSVGQITEYSNQPQHF
D gene: TRBD2; CDR3 length: 16; J gene: TRBJ2-3; V gene: TRBV29-1; CDR3 protein: CSAARLAGGLADTQYF
D gene: -; CDR3 length: 15; J gene: TRBJ2-3; V gene: TRBV19; CDR3 protein: CASSIDHGRPDTQYF
D gene: -; CDR3 length: 17; J gene: TRBJ2-3; V gene: TRBV5-5; CDR3 protein: CASSLISGGGPLNTQYF
D gene: TRBD2; CDR3 length: 15; J gene: TRBJ2-7; V gene: TRBV6-5; CDR3 protein: CASSFTGGGGGEQYF
D gene: TRBD2; CDR3 length: 15; J gene: TRBJ2-1; V gene: TRBV13; CDR3 protein: CASMPLAGGHNEQFF
D gene: -; CDR3 length: 13; J gene: TRBJ2-1; V gene: TRBV5-1; CDR3 protein: CASSQLRGREQFF
D gene: -; CDR3 length: 14; J gene: TRBJ2-5; V gene: TRBV20-1; CDR3 protein: CSARVRGSAETQYF
D gene: TRBD1; CDR3 length: 18; J gene: TRBJ2-2; V gene: TRBV7-3; CDR3 protein: CASSLTGTLTGGSGELFF